What follows are 31 T cell receptor beta chains derived from one specimen sequenced in a study of shared clonotypes between healthy human individuals. Clones were sequenced by immunoSEQ multiplex PCR, and TCRdb holds only the in-frame ones, with some missing. The sample comprises 2 million to 2.5 million clones, 85% to 95% of which are singletons, and 0.1% to 0.15% rests with the top ten. Source material: naive CD4+ T cells sorted from blood. Subset meaning: CD45RA+ positively selected. The origin of the receptors is a man aged 18 to 30 in good health.

This chain links TRBV28 with TRBJ2-7, with a tentative D call TRBD2 (6 bases). Germline assignment: CDR1 MDHEN and CDR2 SYDVKM. V was shortened by 5 bases and J by 0 bases, with 17 bases between the two germline ends. The CDR3 covers 16 residues. The CDR3 nucleotides are TGTGCCAGCAGTCCAAGACTAGGTTTCTCCTCCTACGAGCAGTACTTC. Its translation is CASSPRLGFSSYEQYF.

This chain connects TRBV4-1 to TRBJ1-5; perhaps TRBD1 as D (6 bases). The V end was cut by 2 bases, the J end by 7 bases, with 12 bases between. Germline CDR1 and CDR2: MGHRA and YSYEKL. The CDR3 is 14 amino acids. The CDR3 loop is CASSQNRVGQPQHF. The DNA of the CDR3 is TGCGCCAGCAGCCAAAACAGGGTAGGACAGCCCCAGCATTTT.

This chain uses TRBV5-1 with TRBJ1-4; no clear D. The CDR3 totals 15 residues. V lost 4 bases and J lost 0, with 10 bases in between. Germline-derived CDR1 and CDR2 are SGHRS and YFSETQ. The CDR3 loop is CASSQDGATNEKLFF. CDR3 coding DNA: TGCGCCAGCAGCCAGGACGGGGCAACTAATGAAAAACTGTTTTTT.

This clone occurred many times. This rearrangement joins TRBV29-1 to TRBJ2-5, with a possible D match to TRBD2 (7 bases). There are 13 residues in the CDR3. CDR1 SQVTM and CDR2 ANQGSEA come from the germline V gene. Trimming shortened V by 7 bases and J by 4 bases, and 16 bases separated the two germline ends. DNA of the CDR3: TGCAGCGCCGTGGGGGGGCTAGGAGAGACCCAGTACTTC. This translates into CSAVGGLGETQYF.

V usage is TRBV6-5 and J usage is TRBJ2-3; D perhaps matches TRBD2 (6 bases). Trimming shortened V by 4 bases and J by 5 bases, and 19 bases separated the two germline ends. CDR3 length equals 16 residues. CDR1 and CDR2 from the germline V gene are MNHEY and SVGAGI. Here the CDR3 DNA reads TGTGCCAGCAGTTTTCCGTCTGTGGGGGGAAGAGATACGCAGTATTTT. Amino acid sequence: CASSFPSVGGRDTQYF.

The J gene is TRBJ2-5, the V gene TRBV27; 9 bases align to TRBD2. J was trimmed by 3 bases and V by 5 bases; bases with no gene match: 4. Germline V gives CDR1 MNHEY, CDR2 SMNVEV (reference sequence). The CDR3 runs 14 residues. CDR3 nucleotides: TGTGCCAGCAGTCGGAAGCGGGGGGAAGAGACCCAGTACTTC. Encoded protein: CASSRKRGEETQYF.

Concerning this clone itself: Distinct nucleotide sequences in the sample also encode this CDR3. The chain uses TRBV5-1 and TRBJ1-6; D is perhaps TRBD1 (6 bases). CDR1 is SGHRS, CDR2 YFSETQ, per germline. This CDR3 contains 14 residues. The V gene lost 4 bases and the J gene lost 5 bases, with 10 bases spanning the gap. The CDR3 loop is CASSLEGDNSPLHF. CDR3 DNA sequence: TGCGCCAGCAGCCTGGAGGGGGATAATTCACCCCTCCACTTT.

The chain couples TRBV5-1 to TRBJ1-1, with TRBD1 as a possible D gene (5 bases). The CDR3 loop spans 15 amino acids. The germline V gene has CDR1 SGHRS and CDR2 YFSETQ. Trimming left V 3 bases short and J 1 base short, with 13 bases between. The CDR3 nucleotides read TGCGCCAGCAGCTCGGGACCATCTGGGAACACTGAAGCTTTCTTT. This sequence encodes CASSSGPSGNTEAFF.

This chain joins TRBV5-1 and TRBJ2-7, with D hard to call. The germline V and J ends were trimmed by 3 bases and 12 bases, with 22 bases remaining between them. CDR1 SGHRS and CDR2 YFSETQ come from the germline V gene. CDR3 size: 14 residues. For the CDR3, the DNA is TGCGCCAGCAGCTCAACGGAAGGGATTGGGTTACGGTACTTC. Protein sequence: CASSSTEGIGLRYF.

V usage is TRBV5-6 and J usage is TRBJ2-6; D is unclear. V was cut by 4 bases and J by 0 bases, with 5 bases left in between. The CDR3 spans 14 residues. Looked up from germline, CDR1 is SGHDT and CDR2 is YYEEEE. CDR3 in amino acids: CASSRISGANVLTF. The CDR3 DNA follows: TGTGCCAGCAGCCGGATCTCTGGGGCCAACGTCCTGACTTTC.

V usage is TRBV12-5 and J usage is TRBJ2-7; no clear D. The CDR3 loop spans 14 amino acids. Trimming pared 5 bases from V and 2 bases from J, leaving 13 bases between. CDR1 is LGHNT and CDR2 is FRNRAP in the germline V gene. The CDR3 here is CASGAIASTYEQYF. DNA of the CDR3: TGTGCTAGTGGTGCTATAGCTTCTACCTACGAGCAGTACTTC.

The chain uses TRBV6-1 and TRBJ2-1; TRBD1 aligns across 8 bases. Trimming took 7 bases from V and 3 from J; bases not matched to a gene: 5. The CDR3 spans 14 residues. The V gene's germline CDR1 is MNHNS and CDR2 SASEGT. The CDR3 reads CASTTGVFYNEQFF. The CDR3 DNA reads as TGTGCCAGCACGACAGGGGTTTTCTACAATGAGCAGTTCTTC.

The chain employs TRBV9 and TRBJ1-5; TRBD1 is a possible D gene (5 bases). In germline, CDR1 is SGDLS, CDR2 YYNGEE. V was clipped by 0 bases and J by 7 bases, with 11 bases between them. The CDR3 covers 14 residues. The CDR3 bases are TGTGCCAGCAGCGTAGGGGCAGGGTCACAGCCCCAGCATTTT. It yields the protein CASSVGAGSQPQHF.

The chain couples TRBV18 to TRBJ2-7; perhaps TRBD2 as D (9 bases). Germline CDR1 reads KGHSH; CDR2 reads LQKENI. Trimming removed 0 bases at V and 4 bases at J, with 19 bases between. The CDR3 has 17 residues. The CDR3 DNA is TGTGCCAGCTCACCACCGGGGACAGGTGGACTAGCGTACGAGCAGTACTTC. Protein sequence: CASSPPGTGGLAYEQYF. Variable domain in full (rest from reference TRBV18 and TRBJ2-7): NAGVMQNPRHLVRRRGQEARLRCSPMKGHSHVYWYRQLPEEGLKFMVYLQKENIIDESGMPKERFSAEFPKEGPSILRIQQVVRGDSAAYFCASSPPGTGGLAYEQYFGPGTRLTVT.

The genes are TRBV19 and TRBJ2-1; 13 nucleotides line up with TRBD2. The V gene's germline CDR1 is LNHDA and CDR2 SQIVND (reference sequence). V shed 6 bases and J 5 bases; nucleotides not matched to a gene: 4. The CDR3 is made up of 15 amino acids. CDR3 coding DNA: TGTGCCAGTAGACCGGGACTAGCGGGGCACAATGAGCAGTTCTTC. The encoded protein is CASRPGLAGHNEQFF.

The chain couples TRBV6-1 to TRBJ1-2, with D possibly matching TRBD1 (5 bases). V was clipped by 2 bases and J by 4 bases, with 11 bases between them. The CDR3 sequence is 14 residues long. The V gene's germline CDR1 is MNHNS and CDR2 SASEGT. The CDR3, as DNA: TGTGCCAGCAGTGAACAGGGTATAGGCTATGGCTACACCTTC. Translated, it gives CASSEQGIGYGYTF.

The chain links TRBV6-5 to TRBJ1-6; D not certain. Germline V CDR1 and CDR2: MNHEY, SVGAGI. The CDR3 has 12 amino acids. Trimming took 10 bases from V and 6 from J, leaving 10 bases between them. The CDR3 bases are TGTGCCACCGGCGGAGGTAATTCACCCCTCCACTTT. Amino acid sequence: CATGGGNSPLHF.

The chain has TRBV28 and TRBJ1-2; TRBD1 matches at 7 bases. V lost 4 bases to trimming and J lost 2 bases; unmatched junction nucleotides: 7. The CDR3 sequence is 15 residues long. CDR1 and CDR2 (germline): MDHEN, SYDVKM. The CDR3: CASSSSTQGNYGYTF. As DNA, the CDR3 is TGTGCCAGCAGTTCCAGTACACAGGGGAACTATGGCTACACCTTC.

The chain carries TRBV9 and TRBJ2-7; D is ambiguous. There are 15 residues in the CDR3. The V gene's germline CDR1 is SGDLS and CDR2 YYNGEE. V shed 2 bases and J shed 1 base, with 13 bases lying between them. This CDR3 is CASSVRFTHSYEQYF. CDR3 DNA: TGTGCCAGCAGCGTTCGTTTTACCCATTCCTACGAGCAGTACTTC.

This clone appeared once. The gene calls are TRBV10-2 and TRBJ2-7; TRBD1 agrees at 7 bases. Germline-derived CDR1 and CDR2 are WSHSY and SAAADI. This CDR3 contains 13 residues. The J segment lost 7 bases and the V segment lost 6 bases, leaving 9 bases of the junction unmatched. CDR3 nucleotides: TGCGCCAGCAGACCGGGACAGTCGGGGGAGCAGTACTTC. Protein sequence: CASRPGQSGEQYF.

V is TRBV5-1 and J is TRBJ2-7; 7 nucleotides match TRBD1. Trimming at V came to 0 bases and at J to 7 bases, leaving 10 bases not matched to a gene. The CDR3 is 15 amino acids. Per the germline V gene, CDR1 is SGHRS and CDR2 is YFSETQ. CDR3 nucleotides: TGCGCCAGCAGCTTGGACGGGACAGCTTTTAATGAGCAGTACTTC. Encoded protein: CASSLDGTAFNEQYF.

In regard to this clone: Other DNA sequences in this sample translate to the same CDR3. The chain combines TRBV11-2 with TRBJ1-2; a possible D gene is TRBD1 (5 bases). CDR3 length equals 12 residues. Germline V CDR1 and CDR2: SGHAT, FQNNGV. The V and J ends lost 0 bases and 8 bases respectively, with 7 bases between them. The CDR3 loop is CASSLEGRGYTF. The CDR3, as DNA: TGTGCCAGCAGCTTAGAGGGACGGGGCTACACCTTC. The variable domain in full, completed from reference TRBV11-2 and TRBJ1-2, reads EAGVAQSPRYKIIEKRQSVAFWCNPISGHATLYWYQQILGQGPKLLIQFQNNGVVDDSQLPKDRFSAERLKGVDSTLKIQPAKLEDSAVYLCASSLEGRGYTFGSGTRLTVV.

Points on this clone: The junction does not match germline at one end; this may be a read error. The rearrangement joins TRBV7-7 to TRBJ2-1, with 15 bases lining up with TRBD2. The length of the CDR3 is 16 residues. The germline V gene has CDR1 SSHAT and CDR2 FNYEAQ (reference sequence). The CDR3 is CASNRGLAGGPNEQFF. The CDR3 nucleotides read TGTGCTAGCAACCGGGGACTAGCGGGAGGTCCCAATGAGCAGTTCTTC.

The chain employs TRBV29-1 and TRBJ2-3, with D hard to call. The ends were cut back, 2 bases at V and 7 bases at J, with 16 bases in the middle. The CDR3 extends over 14 amino acids. Germline lookup yields CDR1 SQVTM and CDR2 ANQGSEA. CDR3 sequence: CSVEIRLAPNTQYF. In nucleotides, the CDR3 is TGCAGCGTTGAAATCCGGCTTGCCCCGAATACGCAGTATTTT.

The genes are TRBV6-5 and TRBJ1-6; the D gene is possibly TRBD1 (6 bases). Deletions cut 7 bases from V and 3 bases from J, with 13 bases between. The V gene's germline CDR1 is MNHEY and CDR2 SVGAGI. This CDR3 has 15 residues. The CDR3 region has the DNA TGTGCCAGCACCATCAAACAGGGCTATAATTCACCCCTCCACTTT. It is translated as CASTIKQGYNSPLHF.

The chain employs TRBV30 and TRBJ1-5, with a weak D call TRBD1 (6 bases). Trimming pared 3 bases from V and 5 bases from J, leaving 11 bases between. Per the germline V gene, CDR1 is GTSNPN and CDR2 is SVGIG (reference sequence). The CDR3 is made up of 13 amino acids. The CDR3 protein is CAWRRDIYQPQHF. CDR3 DNA sequence: TGTGCCTGGAGGCGGGACATCTATCAGCCCCAGCATTTT.

This clone was seen many times. V gene TRBV7-2 combines with J gene TRBJ1-1; unclear D gene. The CDR3 has 15 residues. V was cut by 5 bases and J by 0 bases, with 13 bases left in between. CDR1 is SGHTA, CDR2 FQGNSA, per germline. The CDR3 protein is CASSPFPPVNTEAFF. The CDR3 DNA follows: TGTGCCAGCAGCCCGTTCCCTCCGGTGAACACTGAAGCTTTCTTT.

The rearrangement links TRBV10-1 to TRBJ1-1; 8 nucleotides align to TRBD1. V was pared by 5 bases and J by 11 bases, with 7 bases of the junction left unmatched. Looked up from germline, CDR1 is WNHNN and CDR2 is SYGVQD (reference sequence). This CDR3 has 12 residues. This chain's CDR3 is CASSTGGKGAFF. CDR3 in DNA: TGCGCCAGCAGTACAGGGGGAAAGGGGGCTTTCTTT.

For the CDR3, the DNA is TGCGCCAGCAGAGAGGACCCCGGGACAGGGACGGACGAGCAGTACTTC. It encodes CASREDPGTGTDEQYF. The rearrangement links TRBV5-1 to TRBJ2-7; the match to TRBD1 covers 9 bases. Trimming cost V 5 bases and J 5 bases; bases outside gene matches: 14. The CDR3 extends over 16 amino acids. Germline lookup yields CDR1 SGHRS and CDR2 YFSETQ.

This chain uses TRBV6-5 with TRBJ1-1, with no clear D. The CDR3 sequence is 12 residues long. Trimming removed 5 bases at V and 2 bases at J, with 6 bases between. Germline V gene data show CDR1 as MNHEY and CDR2 as SVGAGI. CDR3 bases: TGTGCCAGCAGTCCGAGTAACACTGAAGCTTTCTTT. Protein sequence: CASSPSNTEAFF.

The genes are TRBV18 and TRBJ1-1; D is possibly TRBD1 (6 bases). CDR1 is KGHSH, CDR2 LQKENI, per germline. The CDR3 loop spans 15 amino acids. Between the trimmed V and J ends, which lost 1 base and 5 bases, there was a span of 14 bases. The DNA for the CDR3 is TGTGCCAGCTCACCACGAGAAGGGGGATCGACTGAAGCTTTCTTT. It is translated as CASSPREGGSTEAFF.